What follows is one T cell receptor (beta chain) and its context. The antigen it recognizes is unknown. Base qualities are not provided; no much larger clone lies one nucleotide away. CD8 naive samples were CD45RO-negative cells positively selected for CCR7, giving a CD45RA+CCR7+ population that excluded TemRA cells. Donors were healthy HIV-negative adults with no recently reported acute infections or vaccinations. Only Caucasian adults living in Nashville, Tennessee, USA were represented among the donors. After blood collection by leukapheresis, PBMCs were isolated using Ficoll-Histopaque density gradient centrifugation and then cryopreserved in the vapor phase of liquid nitrogen. Analytical flow cytometry was used to check the purity and quantity of each magnetically sorted T cell population. Each sorted fraction had its genomic DNA isolated and then quantified by UV absorbance on a Nanodrop 2000c.

The sample comes from a study of shared clonotypes between healthy human individuals (dated by TCRdb to about 2020). Regarding the research as a whole: The cohort comprised two women and a few men aged 18 to 49 years. The study deeply sequenced blood TCR repertoires of several healthy adults to estimate repertoire size and the extent of clonotype sharing between individuals. Per donor, leukapheresis produced somewhere between about 0.85 and 10 billion PBMCs. For each donor, CD4 naive and CD4 memory were each given three plates, CD8 naive was given two plates, and CD8 memory was given one plate. Libraries were prepared and TCR repertoires were sequenced by different laboratories using diverse techniques, in order to increase sequencing depth and limit assay-specific biases.

Overall results and qualifications from the work: Compared with non-shared clonotypes, the clonotypes found in all four sorted-subset donors had higher generation probabilities. Larger estimated clonotype richness was generally found for naive subsets than for memory subsets. Sampling was limited to blood, and TCR repertoires in tissue likely differ from TCR repertoires in blood. Based on pairwise subsampling, the degree of clonotype sharing among donors was expected to be affected by sequencing depth. When several donors were compared, the shared fraction of clonotypes was about 5.5% for naive CD4, around 3.5% for naive CD8, 2% to 2.5% for memory CD4, and less than 0.5% for memory CD8. The small number of donors limited the genetic and exposure-history diversity represented. Even with the large sequencing depth, rarefaction of the sorted-subset datasets indicated that sequencing was incomplete.

TCR CDR3 regions were amplified from genomic DNA by multiplex PCR using the deep immunoSEQ assay. Extracted genomic DNA from each cell subset was spread evenly across all wells of several immunoSEQ 96-well plates, with each plate serving as a replicate. For sorted subsets, roughly 0.2 ug genomic DNA, equal to about 30,000 T cell genomes, was loaded into each replicate PCR. Purified libraries were measured with a Qubit 3.0 fluorometer, size-checked on a Bioanalyzer 2100, and measured again with the KAPA Library Quantification kit. Every immunoSEQ 96-well plate was sequenced on a dedicated single-read 150-cycle Illumina NextSeq 550 flow cell. The original methods were these. Because only junctional sequences without quality scores were contained in the immunoSEQ output, filtering matching that applied to full-length reads could not be performed. To assign V/J genes and CDR3, sequences were annotated using PyIR, a Python wrapper for IgBLAST v1.9, with IMGT germline references. Reads were removed for weak V/J assignments (E-value above 1e-6), missing CDR3, stop codons, out-of-frame junctions, or ambiguous translated residues. V3J clonotypes were defined by identical inferred V gene, J gene, and CDR3 amino acid sequence. Percentage overlap between repertoires was computed as shared unique clonotypes divided by the size of the smaller repertoire. Repertoire richness was assessed with RTK rarefaction, the Chao1 estimator, and Recon v2.1 estimates of unobserved clonotypes. Generation probabilities for all TCRbeta clonotypes obtained by the gDNA method from four donors were computed using OLGA. The clones in this table, taken by TCRdb from immuneACCESS, are in-frame only. Not every clone is retained; where verified, under half of the shortfall comes from an unresolved V gene, and the cause of the rest is unknown. The DNA gave D and trimming, while V, J and clone size come from that table. For this sample there are around 2,000,000 clones; roughly 91% appear just once. About 1.5% of the sample lies in the top ten.

Trimming at the junction amounts to 5 bases on V and 4 bases on J, and the germline ends lie 14 bases apart. The CDR3 runs 14 residues from the cysteine to the phenylalanine. CDR3 DNA is the only sequence kept; it has 42 bases, read in frame from the first base. Sequences PRHDT (CDR1) and FYEKMQ (CDR2) are obtained from the germline V gene (reference sequence). The sequenced sample was naive CD8+ T cells from PBMCs. The cell subset or site label, as the study defines it: CD45RA+CCR7+. This clonotype originated in a young man in good health. Some clones in this sample may be carry-over from other donors' samples. The chain couples TRBV13 to TRBJ1-2, and perhaps TRBD1 as D gene, on 5 matching bases. The DNA reads TGTGCCAGCAGCCAATTCGGGGACTCCTATGGCTACACCTTC. Its product reads: CASSQFGDSYGYTF.